A selection of T cell receptor beta chains follows, all from one sample in a study of blood T cell repertoires in COVID-19. The table came from immunoSEQ multiplex PCR; TCRdb's copy has only in-frame clones and leaves some out. The table includes under 400,000 clones, about 90% detected once. The sample comprised peripheral blood. These receptor sequences come from a woman aged 30 to 39 with COVID-19, enrolled during active disease. Both conserved end residues are part of each CDR3. Fields, in order: V gene, J gene, D gene, clone size, CDR3 protein, CDR3 DNA. A D gene is named only where the DNA matches it firmly. Size values are once, few and many counts, or a class for expanded clones, and some rows have none.

TRBV3-1/TRBV3-2,TRBJ2-7,-,-,CASSPGSSSYEQYF,TGTGCCAGCAGCCCCGGGAGTTCCTCCTACGAGCAGTACTTC
TRBV15,TRBJ2-7,TRBD1,-,CATSRDRDRGLQEQYF,TGTGCCACCAGCAGAGACCGGGACAGGGGGCTCCAAGAGCAGTACTTC
TRBV28,TRBJ2-5,TRBD2,-,CASSPGGETQYF,TGTGCCAGCAGCCCGGGGGGGGAGACCCAGTACTTC
TRBV27,TRBJ2-1,TRBD1,-,CASSFRQGVQTYVYNEQFF,TGTGCCAGCAGTTTCCGACAGGGAGTTCAAACATACGTATACAATGAGCAGTTCTTC
TRBV3-1/TRBV3-2,TRBJ2-7,TRBD2,-,CASSQDGAGGRTTQYEQYF,TGTGCCAGCAGCCAAGATGGGGCGGGAGGGCGCACTACCCAATACGAGCAGTACTTC
TRBV3-1/TRBV3-2,TRBJ1-5,TRBD1,-,CASSQTGAQPQHF,TGTGCCAGCAGCCAAACAGGGGCTCAGCCCCAGCATTTT
TRBV24-1,TRBJ2-2,TRBD1,few,CATEQGGNTGELFF,TGTGCCACCGAACAGGGGGGAAACACCGGGGAGCTGTTTTTT
TRBV3-1/TRBV3-2,TRBJ2-5,-,-,CASSQASPGSGETQYF,TGTGCCAGCAGCCAAGCTTCGCCGGGATCTGGGGAGACCCAGTACTTC
TRBV6-6,TRBJ1-6,-,-,CASSGAGTVGNSPLHF,TGTGCCAGCAGTGGGGCTGGGACTGTTGGGAATTCACCCCTCCACTTT
TRBV5-1,TRBJ2-2,-,once,CASSSGGGSTGELFF,TGCGCCAGCAGCTCTGGTGGCGGGTCGACCGGGGAGCTGTTTTTT
TRBV15,TRBJ2-7,TRBD1,-,CATSPGTDHANEQYF,TGTGCCACCAGCCCAGGGACAGACCACGCAAACGAGCAGTACTTC
TRBV27,TRBJ2-7,TRBD1,-,CASSTGDSYEQYF,TGTGCCAGCAGTACAGGGGACTCCTACGAGCAGTACTTC
TRBV11-2,TRBJ2-1,-,-,CASTRTYNEQFF,TGTGCCAGCACCAGGACCTACAATGAGCAGTTCTTC
TRBV7-3,TRBJ2-3,-,-,CASSLQGTDTQYF,TGTGCCAGCAGCTTACAGGGTACAGATACGCAGTATTTT
TRBV19,TRBJ1-3,-,-,CASSIGVGISGNTIYF,TGTGCCAGTAGTATCGGAGTCGGGATCTCTGGAAACACCATATATTTT
TRBV2,TRBJ1-5,-,-,CASCTGDSNQPQHF,TGTGCCAGCTGCACAGGTGATAGCAATCAGCCCCAGCATTTT
TRBV10-1,TRBJ2-7,-,-,CASSASFGYEQYF,TGCGCCAGCAGTGCCTCTTTCGGCTACGAGCAGTACTTC
TRBV5-4,TRBJ2-3,-,-,CASSLVGPLDTQYF,TGTGCCAGCAGCTTGGTGGGGCCGTTAGATACGCAGTATTTT
TRBV4-1,TRBJ1-1,TRBD1,-,CASSQGQGVDTEAFF,TGCGCCAGCAGCCAGGGACAGGGTGTGGACACTGAAGCTTTCTTT
TRBV11-2,TRBJ2-7,-,-,CASSLLRDTAYEQYF,TGTGCCAGCAGCTTACTCCGGGACACCGCCTACGAGCAGTACTTC
TRBV15,TRBJ2-2,-,-,CATSRDTGTGELFF,TGTGCCACCAGCAGAGATACAGGCACCGGGGAGCTGTTTTTT
TRBV10-3,TRBJ2-1,TRBD1,-,CAISESVGTGSYNEQFF,TGTGCCATCAGTGAGTCGGTAGGGACAGGGTCCTACAATGAGCAGTTCTTC
TRBV5-6,TRBJ2-1,-,once,CASLRDTHNEQFF,TGTGCCAGCCTCCGGGACACCCACAATGAGCAGTTCTTC
TRBV19,TRBJ2-2,TRBD2,-,CASRKGALAGNTGELFF,TGTGCCAGTAGGAAGGGAGCACTAGCGGGGAACACCGGGGAGCTGTTTTTT
TRBV5-1,TRBJ1-1,TRBD1,-,CASSLNRQGGTEAFF,TGCGCCAGCAGCTTGAATCGACAGGGAGGCACTGAAGCTTTCTTT
TRBV6-4,TRBJ2-1,-,-,CASTPAASAYNEQFF,TGTGCCAGCACCCCGGCGGCTAGCGCATACAATGAGCAGTTCTTC
TRBV6-2/TRBV6-3,TRBJ1-6,TRBD1,-,CASSGQGRRNSPLHF,TGTGCCAGCAGCGGACAGGGCAGGAGGAATTCACCCCTCCACTTT
TRBV5-1,TRBJ2-3,-,-,CASSLVRSTDTQYF,TGCGCCAGCAGCTTGGTCAGAAGCACAGATACGCAGTATTTT
TRBV4-1,TRBJ2-1,-,-,CASSSGHTSYNEQFF,TGCGCCAGCAGCTCGGGACATACATCCTACAATGAGCAGTTCTTC
TRBV24-1,TRBJ2-1,-,once,CATRETPGGEQFF,TGTGCCACCAGGGAGACCCCGGGTGGTGAGCAGTTCTTC
TRBV5-1,TRBJ1-5,TRBD1,-,CASSLQGASNQPQHF,TGCGCCAGCAGCTTGCAGGGGGCCAGCAATCAGCCCCAGCATTTT
TRBV28,TRBJ1-4,TRBD1,-,CASNKRDRDEKLFF,TGTGCCAGCAATAAACGGGACAGAGATGAAAAACTGTTTTTT
TRBV14,TRBJ2-3,TRBD2,once,CASSPLAGVPDTQYF,TGTGCCAGCAGCCCTTTAGCGGGAGTCCCAGATACGCAGTATTTT
TRBV10-3,TRBJ1-6,-,-,CAISESTYSNSPLHF,TGTGCCATCAGTGAGTCAACATATTCAAATTCACCCCTCCACTTT
TRBV10-3,TRBJ1-1,TRBD1,-,CAISESGQGNTEAFF,TGTGCCATCAGTGAGTCTGGACAGGGGAACACTGAAGCTTTCTTT
TRBV11-2,TRBJ1-3,TRBD1,-,CASSFDRAPGNTIYF,TGTGCCAGCAGTTTCGACAGGGCGCCTGGAAACACCATATATTTT
TRBV15,TRBJ2-1,TRBD2,-,CATSRDPSGRYNEQFF,TGTGCCACCAGCAGAGATCCTAGCGGACGATACAATGAGCAGTTCTTC
TRBV19,TRBJ1-1,TRBD1,-,CASSPDRRNTEAFF,TGTGCCAGTAGTCCGGACAGGAGGAACACTGAAGCTTTCTTT
TRBV5-3,TRBJ1-1,-,once,CARSPSPNTEAFF,TGTGCCAGAAGCCCATCCCCGAACACTGAAGCTTTCTTT
TRBV2,TRBJ2-1,-,once,CASKPTRDSEQFF,TGTGCCAGCAAGCCGACTAGGGACTCTGAGCAGTTCTTC
TRBV5-1,TRBJ2-5,TRBD2,-,CASSLQRPLAVGETQYF,TGCGCCAGCAGCTTACAGCGGCCACTAGCGGTAGGTGAGACCCAGTACTTC
TRBV18,TRBJ1-4,TRBD1,once,CASSRDRATTNEKLFF,TGTGCCAGCTCACGGGACAGGGCAACAACTAATGAAAAACTGTTTTTT
TRBV5-1,TRBJ2-5,TRBD1,-,CASSLAGQVQETQYF,TGCGCCAGCAGCTTGGCAGGACAGGTCCAAGAGACCCAGTACTTC
TRBV27,TRBJ2-7,-,-,CASSAQRQTGAGEQYF,TGTGCCAGCAGTGCCCAGCGACAAACAGGGGCGGGGGAGCAGTACTTC
TRBV19,TRBJ1-2,TRBD1,-,CASSNQGVSLAYGYTF,TGTGCCAGTAGTAACCAGGGGGTATCCCTCGCCTATGGCTACACCTTC
TRBV5-1,TRBJ1-6,-,once,CASSLGQGMDNSPLHF,TGCGCCAGCAGCTTGGGGCAGGGGATGGATAATTCACCCCTCCACTTT
TRBV25-1,TRBJ1-3,TRBD1,-,CASSDLKGATGNTIYF,TGTGCCAGCAGTGACCTGAAGGGGGCAACTGGAAACACCATATATTTT
TRBV6-5,TRBJ1-3,-,-,CASSPAGHNTIYF,TGTGCCAGCAGCCCCGCGGGGCATAACACCATATATTTT
TRBV23-1,TRBJ2-7,TRBD1,-,CASTTLSGTGYYEQYF,TGCGCCAGCACCACTTTATCAGGGACAGGCTACTACGAGCAGTACTTC
TRBV27,TRBJ2-4,-,-,CASSLSGVRRNIQYF,TGTGCCAGCAGTTTATCTGGAGTAAGACGGAACATTCAGTACTTC
TRBV6-5,TRBJ2-3,-,-,CASSYSIEDTQYF,TGTGCCAGCAGTTACTCGATAGAAGATACGCAGTATTTT
TRBV11-2,TRBJ1-4,-,-,CASSSGLMGGTNEKLFF,TGTGCCAGCAGCTCCGGCTTGATGGGAGGGACTAATGAAAAACTGTTTTTT
TRBV3-1/TRBV3-2,TRBJ1-3,-,-,CASSLRRGVSGNTIYF,TGTGCCAGCAGCCTTAGAAGGGGTGTTTCTGGAAACACCATATATTTT
TRBV5-1,TRBJ2-7,-,-,CASRLSDEQYF,TGCGCCAGCCGATTGTCGGACGAGCAGTACTTC
TRBV5-1,TRBJ2-2,-,-,CASSFSGNANTGELFF,TGCGCCAGCAGCTTTTCAGGGAACGCGAACACCGGGGAGCTGTTTTTT
TRBV13,TRBJ2-7,-,-,CASTQGRPASYEQYF,TGTGCCAGCACCCAGGGGCGACCGGCCTCCTACGAGCAGTACTTC
TRBV5-3,TRBJ2-7,TRBD2,-,CARSLQLAGSYEQYF,TGTGCCAGAAGCTTGCAACTAGCGGGGTCCTACGAGCAGTACTTC
TRBV6-1,TRBJ1-1,-,once,CASSEHRATEAFF,TGTGCCAGCAGTGAACACAGGGCCACTGAAGCTTTCTTT
TRBV28,TRBJ1-2,TRBD1,-,CASRQGTGLENGYTF,TGTGCCAGCAGACAGGGGACAGGTCTGGAGAATGGCTACACCTTC
TRBV7-9,TRBJ1-2,-,-,CASSREFYGYTF,TGTGCCAGCAGCCGGGAATTCTATGGCTACACCTTC